The subject of this entry is one T cell receptor (beta chain). These data are taken from a study of neoadjuvant anti-PD-1 for oral cavity cancer. The CDR3 sequence is 15 residues long. CDR1 and CDR2 (germline): SGHTA, FQGNSA. Losses at the gene ends were 5 bases for V and 5 bases for J; bases not matched to a gene: 10. Repertoires were generated with immunoSEQ multiplex PCR, while TCRdb's copy carries only in-frame clones and drops some. The sample holds approximately 7,100 clones, roughly 46% seen once. This TCR was sampled from a person aged 40 to 85 with oral cavity squamous cell carcinoma. V and J are TRBV7-2 and TRBJ2-3; 7 nucleotides line up with TRBD2. The specimen comprised tumor tissue, sampled before nivolumab (anti-PD-1) treatment. CDR3 nucleotides: TGTGCCAGCAGCCTACAGTTGCGGGGGAAAGATACGCAGTATTTT. It codes for CASSLQLRGKDTQYF.